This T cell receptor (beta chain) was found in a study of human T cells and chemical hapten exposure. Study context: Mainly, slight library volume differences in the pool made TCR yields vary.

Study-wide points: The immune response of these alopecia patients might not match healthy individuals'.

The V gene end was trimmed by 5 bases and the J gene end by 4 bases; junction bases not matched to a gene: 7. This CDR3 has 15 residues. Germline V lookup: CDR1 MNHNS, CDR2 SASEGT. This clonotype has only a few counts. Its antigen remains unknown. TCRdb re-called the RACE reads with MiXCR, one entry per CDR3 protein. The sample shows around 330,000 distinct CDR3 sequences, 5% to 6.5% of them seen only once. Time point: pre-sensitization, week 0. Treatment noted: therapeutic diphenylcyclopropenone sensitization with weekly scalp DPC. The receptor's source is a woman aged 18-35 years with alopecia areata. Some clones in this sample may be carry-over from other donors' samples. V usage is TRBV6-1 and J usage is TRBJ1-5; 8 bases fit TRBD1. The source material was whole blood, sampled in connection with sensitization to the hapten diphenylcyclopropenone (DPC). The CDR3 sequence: CASSFRDRLNQPQHF. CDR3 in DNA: TGTGCCAGCAGTTTCCGGGACAGGCTTAATCAGCCCCAGCATTTT.